The source of this TCR beta chain is a study of blood T cell repertoires in COVID-19. Study as a whole: Donors in the United States, Italy and Spain gave samples during acute or convalescent COVID-19.

The CDR3 spans 14 residues. Trimming cost V 6 bases and J 9 bases; bases outside gene matches: 6. CDR1 MNHEY and CDR2 SVGAGI come from the germline V gene. In the original processing: Nucleated cell number was recorded as an estimate derived from reference gene primer amplification. Produced via immunoSEQ multiplex PCR; TCRdb's table is partial and in-frame only. V and J calls plus clone size are reproduced from that table; the DNA served to infer D and trimming. The sample lists more than 70,000 clones, less than 90% occurring once. The receptor was isolated from a woman older than 75 with acute or convalescent COVID-19. J is TRBJ1-6 and V is TRBV6-5, with TRBD1 identical over 9 bases. Sequences were obtained from peripheral blood. The chain's CDR3 is CASSLGQGVSPLHF. The CDR3 DNA sequence: TGTGCCAGCAGCCTGGGACAGGGAGTTTCACCCCTCCACTTT.